What follows describes a single TCR beta chain. Antigen: not known. TCRbeta libraries averaged roughly 40,000 productive templates per sample. The method was immunoSEQ multiplex PCR; TCRdb's version includes in-frame clones alone and lacks a portion of them. The table has about 39,000 clones, 81% seen once. The data are from a study of STAT3 mutations in large granular lymphocyte leukemia. The V end lost 7 bases, the J end lost 7 bases, and 8 bases lay between the germline ends. This CDR3 comprises 11 residues. Germline V gene sequence: CDR1 WNHNN, CDR2 SYGVQD (reference sequence). Study-level findings and limits: In several patients, dominant TCR clone burden exceeded STAT3 mutant burden. In about 30% of the 18 patients, new TCR clonotypes emerged after therapy. Every T-cell large granular lymphocyte leukemia patient had at least one immunodominant TCR beta clonotype. Differing intervals and regimens complicate linking therapy response to clone burden.

The receptor comes from a human donor with T large granular lymphocyte leukemia. Some clones in this sample may be carry-over from other donors' samples. Material: PBMCs. V and J are TRBV10-1 and TRBJ2-4, with D hard to call. This chain's CDR3 is CASILGNIQYF. The CDR3 DNA reads TGCGCCAGCATCCTAGGTAACATTCAGTACTTC.